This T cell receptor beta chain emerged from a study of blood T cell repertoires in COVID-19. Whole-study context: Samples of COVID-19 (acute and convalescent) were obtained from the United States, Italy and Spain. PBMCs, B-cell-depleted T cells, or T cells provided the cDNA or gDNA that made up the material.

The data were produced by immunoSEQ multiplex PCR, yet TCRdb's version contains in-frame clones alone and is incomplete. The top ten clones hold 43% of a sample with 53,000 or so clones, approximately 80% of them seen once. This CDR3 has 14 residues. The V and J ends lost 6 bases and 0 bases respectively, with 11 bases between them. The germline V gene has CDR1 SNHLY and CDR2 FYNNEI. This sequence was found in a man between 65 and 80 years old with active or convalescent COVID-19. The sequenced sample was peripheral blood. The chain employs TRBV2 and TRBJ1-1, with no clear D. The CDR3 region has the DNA TGTGCCAGCAGGGTCGGACTCATGAACACTGAAGCTTTCTTT. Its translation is CASRVGLMNTEAFF.